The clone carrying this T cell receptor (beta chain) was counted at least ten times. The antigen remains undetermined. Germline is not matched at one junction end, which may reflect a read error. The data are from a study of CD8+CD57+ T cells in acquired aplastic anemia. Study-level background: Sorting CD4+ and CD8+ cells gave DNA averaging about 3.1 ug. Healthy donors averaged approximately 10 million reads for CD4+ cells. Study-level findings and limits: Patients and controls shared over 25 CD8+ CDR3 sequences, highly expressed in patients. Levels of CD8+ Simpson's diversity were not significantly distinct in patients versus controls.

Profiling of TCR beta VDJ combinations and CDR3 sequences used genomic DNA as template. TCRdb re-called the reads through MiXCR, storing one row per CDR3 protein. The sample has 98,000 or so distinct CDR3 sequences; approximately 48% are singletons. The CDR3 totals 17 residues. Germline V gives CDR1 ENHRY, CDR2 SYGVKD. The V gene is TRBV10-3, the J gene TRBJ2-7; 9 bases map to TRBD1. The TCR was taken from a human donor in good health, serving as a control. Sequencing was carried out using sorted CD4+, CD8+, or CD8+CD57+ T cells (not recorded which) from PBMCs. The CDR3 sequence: CAISKSRGVGQGHEQYF. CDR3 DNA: TGTGCCATCAGTAAGTCGCGGGGTGTGGGACAGGGTCACGAGCAGTACTTC.